The 25 T cell receptor beta chains in this list originate from one sample, sequenced in a study of Tregs in tolerant kidney transplant recipients. The protocol was immunoSEQ multiplex PCR, while the TCRdb copy is restricted to in-frame clones and leaves out a portion. The sample holds about 30,000 clones. The sample in question was CD8+ T cells from blood, obtained before the transplant. The receptors come from a human donor who received a combined kidney and bone marrow transplant.

A note on this clone: Compared with germline, one end of the junction differs, possibly owing to a read error. The read is 3 residues too short to cover the CDR3 end, so that end is filled in from the germline J gene. The rearrangement joins TRBV6-4 to TRBJ2-7; TRBD2 matches at 12 bases. The germline gives CDR1 MRHNA, CDR2 SNTAGT. The length of the CDR3 is 15 residues. CDR3 sequence: CASSRLAGASHEQYF. Incomplete CDR3 DNA: TGTGCCAGCAGCCGACTAGCGGGAGCCTCCCACGAG.

Remarks on this clone: A read error may produce the germline difference seen at one junction end. Sequencing ends 3 residues short of the CDR3 end; the germline J gene provides the rest. The J gene is TRBJ2-1, the V gene TRBV4-2, with TRBD2 matching 7 bases. The germline CDR1 and CDR2 sequences are LGHNA and YNFKEQ. CDR3 length: 16 residues. CDR3 bases read: TGCGCCAGCAGCCAAGATGCGGCGGGAGTGGGGAATGAG. This sequence encodes CASSQDAAGVGNE. The full CDR3 is CASSQDAAGVGNEQFF.

To note about this clone: The CDR3 end lies 3 residues beyond the end of the read and is filled in from the germline J gene. The chain employs TRBV2 and TRBJ2-3; 7 nucleotides agree with TRBD2. V shed 10 bases, J shed 0 bases, and the junction held 10 bases outside the gene matches. The CDR3 extends over 15 amino acids. Germline V gives CDR1 SNHLY, CDR2 FYNNEI. The CDR3 loop is CATDPTSESTDTQYF. The sequenced part of the CDR3 DNA is TGTGCCACTGACCCAACTAGCGAGAGCACAGATACG. Using reference TRBV2 and TRBJ2-3 for the parts outside the CDR3, the full variable domain is EPEVTQTPSHQVTQMGQEVILRCVPISNHLYFYWYRQILGQKVEFLVSFYNNEISEKSEIFDDQFSVERPDGSNFTLKIRSTKLEDSAMYFCATDPTSESTDTQYFGPGTRLTVL.

Concerning this clone: The CDR3 end is not reached by the read, which stops 3 residues before it; the germline J gene fills it in. J is TRBJ2-7 and V is TRBV28, with 10 nucleotides matching TRBD1. This CDR3 has 14 residues. Per germline, CDR1 MDHEN and CDR2 SYDVKM. With V trimmed by 2 bases and J by 4 bases, 2 bases remained unmatched. The chain's CDR3 is CASSLQGQGYEQYF. CDR3 DNA (partial): TGTGCCAGCAGTTTACAGGGACAGGGGTACGAG.

Details on this clone: Read coverage stops 3 residues before the CDR3 terminus; the germline J gene supplies the remainder. The chain links TRBV7-9 to TRBJ2-7, with a weak D call TRBD1 (5 bases). Looked up from germline, CDR1 is SEHNR and CDR2 is FQNEAQ (reference sequence). V was shortened by 5 bases and J by 3 bases, with 8 bases between the two germline ends. The CDR3 totals 12 residues. CDR3 DNA, as far as it was read: TGTGCCAGCAGCCGGACATTCTACGAG. It specifies CASSRTFYE. The entire CDR3 is CASSRTFYEQYF.

Remarks on this clone: Read sequence stops 3 residues before the CDR3 end, and the germline J gene provides the missing end. The chain joins TRBV11-2 to TRBJ2-7; TRBD1 aligns across 9 bases. CDR1 is SGHAT and CDR2 is FQNNGV in the germline V gene. CDR3 length: 14 residues. After removal of 5 bases from V and 4 bases from J, the junction contained 6 bases not matched to a gene. The sequenced CDR3 bases are TGTGCCAGCAGCCCGTCACAGGGGGCTTACGAG. It translates to CASSPSQGAYE. The whole CDR3 region reads CASSPSQGAYEQYF.

A word on this clone: The read comes to an end 3 residues before the CDR3 does, leaving the germline J gene to fill in the end. This chain links TRBV6-2 or TRBV6-3 with TRBJ2-7; 9 bases align to TRBD1. The V gene's germline CDR1 is MNHEY and CDR2 SVGEGT. The V and J ends lost 6 bases and 6 bases, in that order; junction bases with no gene match: 9. The CDR3 sequence is 14 residues long. CDR3 amino acids: CASSLRDREGEQYF. The DNA read from the CDR3 is TGTGCCAGCAGCCTCCGGGACAGGGAAGGCGAG.

Concerning this clone itself: The CDR3 end is not reached by the read, which stops 3 residues before it; the germline J gene fills it in. This chain joins TRBV19 and TRBJ2-5, with a possible D match to TRBD1 (6 bases). Germline values: CDR1 LNHDA, CDR2 SQIVND (reference sequence). The CDR3 runs to 15 residues. Deletions cut 3 bases from V and 5 bases from J, with 16 bases between. The CDR3 reads CASSMWVQGEETQYF. The covered CDR3 bases are TGTGCCAGTAGTATGTGGGTACAGGGTGAGGAGACC.

On this clone itself: The read ends 3 residues early relative to the CDR3; the germline J gene fills the gap. The rearrangement links TRBV28 to TRBJ1-5; maybe TRBD1 (6 bases). V lost 3 bases to trimming and J lost 4 bases, with 10 bases between them. The CDR3 sequence is 14 residues long. The germline V gene encodes CDR1 MDHEN and CDR2 SYDVKM. The CDR3 bases that were read are TGTGCCAGCAGTTTTGGGGGCCAAAATCAGCCC. Translation: CASSFGGQNQP. The whole CDR3 protein reads CASSFGGQNQPQHF. Looking up the rest from reference TRBV28 and TRBJ1-5 gives the full variable domain: DVKVTQSSRYLVKRTGEKVFLECVQDMDHENMFWYRQDPGLGLRLIYFSYDVKMKEKGDIPEGYSVSREKKERFSLILESASTNQTSMYLCASSFGGQNQPQHFGDGTRLSIL.

Worth noting for this clone: The CDR3 end is not reached by the read, which stops 3 residues before it; the germline J gene fills it in. V usage is TRBV5-4 and J usage is TRBJ2-5, with a weak D call TRBD1 (5 bases). Trimming took 0 bases from V and 2 from J, leaving 8 bases between them. CDR3 length equals 14 residues. Germline CDR1 reads SGHNT; CDR2 reads YYREEE (reference sequence). The covered CDR3 bases are TGTGCCAGCAGCTTGGACAGGATACAAGAGACC. It specifies CASSLDRIQET. The full CDR3 sequence reads CASSLDRIQETQYF.

A note on this clone: With the read ending 3 residues before the CDR3 end, the germline J gene is used to fill in that end. This chain uses TRBV19 with TRBJ1-5; 8 nucleotides match TRBD1. Trimming removed 1 base from V and 7 bases from J; junction bases left unmatched: 12. The V gene's germline CDR1 is LNHDA and CDR2 SQIVND (reference sequence). The CDR3 extends over 17 amino acids. The CDR3 protein is CASSIAETGVFRQPQHF. The CDR3 bases that were read are TGTGCCAGTAGTATAGCGGAGACAGGGGTTTTCAGACAGCCC.

About this clone: The read ends 3 residues shy of where the CDR3 ends; the end is completed using the germline J gene. The rearrangement links TRBV20-1 to TRBJ2-5, with 8 bases identical to TRBD2. This CDR3 comprises 14 residues. CDR1 is DFQATT and CDR2 is SNEGSKA in the germline V gene (reference sequence). V gave up 0 bases and J gave up 4 bases; unmatched junction bases: 4. CDR3 bases read: TGCAGTGCTAGAGAGAGGCTAGCGGGAGAGACC. It yields the protein CSARERLAGET. The full-length CDR3 reads as CSARERLAGETQYF.

This clone ranks as medium-sized in terms of frequency. Sequencing ends 3 residues short of the CDR3 end; the germline J gene provides the rest. The chain employs TRBV7-8 and TRBJ1-4; D is uncertain. Germline V gives CDR1 SGHVS, CDR2 FQNEAQ. This CDR3 is 12 amino acids long. The V gene lost 5 bases and the J gene lost 8 bases, with 9 bases spanning the gap. The CDR3 here is CASSQPGEKLFF. Partial CDR3 DNA: TGTGCCAGCAGCCAACCCGGGGAAAAA.

As to this clone: The missing CDR3 end, 3 residues past where the read stops, is filled in from the germline J gene. The chain combines TRBV5-4 with TRBJ1-2; D might be TRBD1 (5 bases). CDR3 size: 12 residues. Germline V gives CDR1 SGHNT, CDR2 YYREEE (reference sequence). The germline V and J ends were trimmed by 4 bases and 7 bases, with 11 bases remaining between them. CDR3 loop: CASSGGQFGYTF. CDR3 bases read: TGTGCCAGCAGCGGTGGACAATTTGGC. The variable domain in full, completed from reference TRBV5-4 and TRBJ1-2, reads ETGVTQSPTHLIKTRGQQVTLRCSSQSGHNTVSWYQQALGQGPQFIFQYYREEENGRGNFPPRFSGLQFPNYSSELNVNALELDDSALYLCASSGGQFGYTFGSGTRLTVV.

The sequenced part of the CDR3 DNA is TGCAGTGCTAGAGACCGGGGAGCCTATATTAGCACAGATACG. Amino acid sequence: CSARDRGAYISTDT. The entire CDR3 protein is CSARDRGAYISTDTQYF. J is TRBJ2-3 and V is TRBV20-1; tentative D call: TRBD2 (5 bases). Read sequence stops 3 residues before the CDR3 end, and the germline J gene provides the missing end. Germline V gives CDR1 DFQATT, CDR2 SNEGSKA (reference sequence). Trimming pared 0 bases from V and 0 bases from J, leaving 16 bases between. The CDR3 runs 17 residues.

Regarding this clone: The read is 3 residues too short to cover the CDR3 end, so that end is filled in from the germline J gene. The chain joins TRBV7-2 to TRBJ1-2, with D perhaps matching TRBD1 (5 bases). Germline V CDR1 and CDR2: SGHTA, FQGNSA. CDR3 length: 12 amino acids. The V end lost 1 base, the J end lost 5 bases, and 5 bases lay between the germline ends. This CDR3 is CASSLEGYGYTF. The sequenced part of the CDR3 DNA is TGTGCCAGCAGCTTAGAGGGGTATGGC.

As concerns this clone: The read stops 3 residues short of the end of the CDR3; the missing end is completed from the germline J gene. This chain links TRBV29-1 with TRBJ2-7, with TRBD2 matching 9 bases. CDR1 SQVTM and CDR2 ANQGSEA come from the germline V gene. The CDR3 spans 15 residues. The trim removed 2 bases at V and 1 base at J, leaving 6 bases unmatched. CDR3 region: CSVELLAGISYEQYF. The CDR3 DNA, read in part, is TGCAGCGTTGAATTGCTAGCGGGGATTTCCTACGAG.

Of note for this clone: The read halts 3 residues ahead of the CDR3 end, with the missing end drawn from the germline J gene. J is TRBJ2-2 and V is TRBV5-1; 8 bases align to TRBD2. The CDR3 extends over 14 amino acids. Trimming at V came to 3 bases and at J to 4 bases, leaving 2 bases not matched to a gene. Germline loops: CDR1 SGHRS, CDR2 YFSETQ. The CDR3 DNA, read in part, is TGCGCCAGCAGCTGGGCGGGGGGCACCGGGGAG. It translates to CASSWAGGTGE. The whole CDR3 sequence reads CASSWAGGTGELFF.

As for this clone: The CDR3 is cut off 3 residues early in the read; its end comes from the germline J gene. The chain combines TRBV4-2 with TRBJ2-3; unclear D gene. The V end lost 1 base, the J end lost 6 bases, and 8 bases lay between the germline ends. The CDR3 sequence is 13 residues long. Per the germline V gene, CDR1 is LGHNA and CDR2 is YNFKEQ. The CDR3 sequence is CASSQVLMDTQYF. CDR3 DNA, as far as it was read: TGTGCCAGCAGCCAAGTACTAATGGATACG.

With respect to this clone: The read ends 3 residues shy of where the CDR3 ends; the end is completed using the germline J gene. The gene calls are TRBV5-1 and TRBJ2-1, with a tentative D call TRBD2 (6 bases). This CDR3 is built from 15 residues. CDR1 and CDR2 (germline): SGHRS, YFSETQ. Deletions cut 0 bases from V and 2 bases from J, with 9 bases between. The DNA read from the CDR3 is TGCGCCAGCAGCTTGGTGGGGGGACCCTACAATGAG. The encoded protein is CASSLVGGPYNE. The CDR3 as a whole reads CASSLVGGPYNEQFF.

On this clone itself: The sequence runs out 3 residues before the end of the CDR3; the remainder is reconstructed from the germline J gene. The chain employs TRBV19 and TRBJ2-2; 10 positions match TRBD2. This CDR3 spans 20 amino acids. The V gene end was trimmed by 1 base and the J gene end by 5 bases; junction bases not matched to a gene: 16. Germline V gene lookup returns CDR1 LNHDA and CDR2 SQIVND (reference sequence). The DNA read from the CDR3 is TGTGCCAGTAGTATAGGCAGGACTAGCGGAAAAGGTGGAGGGACCGGGGAG. It specifies CASSIGRTSGKGGGTGE. The whole CDR3 region reads CASSIGRTSGKGGGTGELFF. The full variable domain, in which reference TRBV19 and TRBJ2-2 provide the parts outside the CDR3, is DGGITQSPKYLFRKEGQNVTLSCEQNLNHDAMYWYRQDPGQGLRLIYYSQIVNDFQKGDIAEGYSVSREKKESFPLTVTSAQKNPTAFYLCASSIGRTSGKGGGTGELFFGEGSRLTVL.

Regarding this clone: The CDR3 end falls 3 residues outside the read, so it is completed with the germline J gene. The chain is built from TRBV30 and TRBJ1-2; no clear D gene. Trimming stripped 4 bases from V and 4 bases from J, with 10 bases between. From germline, CDR1 is GTSNPN and CDR2 SVGIG (reference sequence). CDR3 size: 12 residues. The CDR3 bases that were read are TGTGCCTGGACAGACAATTTCTATGGC. Protein: CAWTDNFYG. The complete CDR3 protein is CAWTDNFYGYTF.

As for this clone: Coverage ceases 3 residues before the CDR3 finishes, and the germline J gene fills in the end. The chain recombines TRBV4-1 with TRBJ2-7; D perhaps matches TRBD2 (5 bases). Germline loops: CDR1 MGHRA, CDR2 YSYEKL. The ends were cut back, 3 bases at V and 5 bases at J, with 14 bases in the middle. The CDR3 is 14 residues long. The sequenced CDR3 bases are TGCGCCAGCAGCCATAATACCGGGGTAAACGAG. Amino acids: CASSHNTGVNE. The entire CDR3 protein reads CASSHNTGVNEQYF.

Details on this clone: The observed sequence ends 3 residues before the CDR3 terminus, with the missing tail filled in from the germline J gene. The rearrangement uses TRBV5-1 and TRBJ2-7, with 7 bases fitting TRBD2. The V and J ends lost 1 base and 5 bases, in that order; junction bases with no gene match: 18. The CDR3 length is 18 residues. Germline V gives CDR1 SGHRS, CDR2 YFSETQ. CDR3 bases read: TGCGCCAGCAGCTTGCTCGGGAGACTAGCTATCGATTTAGACGAG. Translated, it gives CASSLLGRLAIDLDE. The whole CDR3 region reads CASSLLGRLAIDLDEQYF. Complete variable domain (other parts from reference TRBV5-1 and TRBJ2-7): KAGVTQTPRYLIKTRGQQVTLSCSPISGHRSVSWYQQTPGQGLQFLFEYFSETQRNKGNFPGRFSGRQFSNSRSEMNVSTLELGDSALYLCASSLLGRLAIDLDEQYFGPGTRLTVT.

Worth noting for this clone: From the germline J gene comes the end of the CDR3, since the read stops 3 residues before it. This chain joins TRBV29-1 and TRBJ2-3; TRBD1 aligns across 9 bases. The CDR3 contains 14 residues. Germline lookup yields CDR1 SQVTM and CDR2 ANQGSEA. V dropped 5 bases and J dropped 4; count of bases not matched to a gene: 7. The covered CDR3 bases are TGCAGCGTTTTGGGACAGGGTGGCTCAGATACG. Protein: CSVLGQGGSDT. The CDR3 as a whole reads CSVLGQGGSDTQYF.